This T cell receptor (beta chain) was sequenced for a study of control samples from healthy donors and cancer patients. Produced via immunoSEQ multiplex PCR; TCRdb's table is partial and in-frame only. The repertoire holds 150,000 or so clones, with around 95% as singletons. There are 15 residues in the CDR3. Germline-derived CDR1 and CDR2 are LGHDT and YNNKEL (reference sequence). V gave up 2 bases and J gave up 0 bases, with 10 bases separating them. The sequencing sample was made of blood. This receptor was taken from a man aged 35-49 years in good health. This rearrangement joins TRBV3-1 (or the pseudogene TRBV3-2) to TRBJ1-2; D unresolved. The CDR3 spells CASSQNAAANYGYTF. In DNA, the CDR3 is TGTGCCAGCAGCCAAAACGCAGCAGCTAACTATGGCTACACCTTC.